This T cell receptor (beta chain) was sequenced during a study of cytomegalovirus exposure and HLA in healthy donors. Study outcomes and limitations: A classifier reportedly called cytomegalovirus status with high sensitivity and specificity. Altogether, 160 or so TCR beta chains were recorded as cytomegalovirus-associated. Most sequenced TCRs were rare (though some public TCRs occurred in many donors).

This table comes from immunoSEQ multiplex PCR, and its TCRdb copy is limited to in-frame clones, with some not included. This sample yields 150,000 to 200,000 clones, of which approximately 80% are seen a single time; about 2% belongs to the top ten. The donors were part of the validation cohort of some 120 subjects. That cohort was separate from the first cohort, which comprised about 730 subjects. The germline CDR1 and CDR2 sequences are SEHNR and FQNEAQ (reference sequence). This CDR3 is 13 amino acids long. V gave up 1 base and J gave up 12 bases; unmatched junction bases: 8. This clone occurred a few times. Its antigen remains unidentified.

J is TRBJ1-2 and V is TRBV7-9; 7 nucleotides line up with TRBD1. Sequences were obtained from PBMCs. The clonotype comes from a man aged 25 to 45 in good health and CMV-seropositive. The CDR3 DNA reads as TGTGCCAGCAGCTTAGGGTCGCAGGGGGACCACACCTTC. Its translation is CASSLGSQGDHTF. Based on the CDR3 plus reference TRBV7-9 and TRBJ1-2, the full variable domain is DTGVSQNPRHKITKRGQNVTFRCDPISEHNRLYWYRQTLGQGPEFLTYFQNEAQLEKSRLLSDRFSAERPKGSFSTLEIQRTEQGDSAMYLCASSLGSQGDHTFGSGTRLTVV.